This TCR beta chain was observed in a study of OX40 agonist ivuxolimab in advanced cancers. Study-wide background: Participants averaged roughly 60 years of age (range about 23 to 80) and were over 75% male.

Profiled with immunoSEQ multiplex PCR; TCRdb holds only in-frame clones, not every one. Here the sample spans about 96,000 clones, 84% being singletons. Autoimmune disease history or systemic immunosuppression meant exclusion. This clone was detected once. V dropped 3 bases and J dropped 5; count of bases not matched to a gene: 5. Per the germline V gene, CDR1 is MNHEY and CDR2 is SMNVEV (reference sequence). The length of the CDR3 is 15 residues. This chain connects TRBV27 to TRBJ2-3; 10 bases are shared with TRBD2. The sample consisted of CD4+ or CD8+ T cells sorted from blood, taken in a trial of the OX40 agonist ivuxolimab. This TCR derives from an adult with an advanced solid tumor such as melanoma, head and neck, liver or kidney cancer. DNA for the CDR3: TGTGCCAGCAGTTTTATTCTAGCGGGAGTAGATACGCAGTATTTT. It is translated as CASSFILAGVDTQYF.